Below are 5 T cell receptor beta chains sequenced from a single sample in a study of shared clonotypes between healthy human individuals. Only in-frame clones appear in the TCRdb table, and some are missing; sequencing was by immunoSEQ multiplex PCR. The sample lists about 2.5 million clones, roughly 92% seen once, with 0.37% in the top ten. Specimen: naive CD4+ T cells from PBMCs. The subset here: CD45RA+ positively selected. Every receptor here comes from a man between 18 and 35 years old in good health. Some clones in this sample may be carry-over from other donors' samples.

This clone was observed once. This CDR3 is also generated by other DNA sequences in the sample. The rearrangement joins TRBV7-2 to TRBJ2-7; the match to TRBD1 covers 7 bases. Germline assignment: CDR1 SGHTA and CDR2 FQGNSA. Trimming removed 1 base from V and 4 bases from J; junction bases left unmatched: 1. CDR3 length: 13 residues. CDR3 nucleotides: TGTGCCAGCAGCTTAGGGACAGGATACGAGCAGTACTTC. It specifies CASSLGTGYEQYF. The complete variable domain, with remaining parts taken from reference TRBV7-2 and TRBJ2-7, reads GAGVSQSPSNKVTEKGKDVELRCDPISGHTALYWYRQSLGQGLEFLIYFQGNSAPDKSGLPSDRFSAERTGGSVSTLTIQRTQQEDSAVYLCASSLGTGYEQYFGPGTRLTVT.

The chain combines TRBV5-4 with TRBJ2-2; D is undetermined. CDR1 SGHNT and CDR2 YYREEE come from the germline V gene (reference sequence). The CDR3 is 16 amino acids. V shed 0 bases and J shed 2 bases, with 11 bases lying between them. The CDR3 sequence: CASSLVRPRNTGELFF. CDR3 nucleotides: TGTGCCAGCAGCTTGGTTAGACCCCGAAACACCGGGGAGCTGTTTTTT.

The V gene is TRBV5-1, the J gene TRBJ2-7; TRBD1 agrees at 8 bases. Germline V lookup: CDR1 SGHRS, CDR2 YFSETQ. With V trimmed by 3 bases and J by 1 base, 3 bases remained unmatched. The CDR3 extends over 14 amino acids. CDR3 loop: CASSSDRVSYEQYF. The CDR3 nucleotides read TGCGCCAGCAGCTCGGACAGGGTGTCCTACGAGCAGTACTTC.

This clone was detected once. The V and J genes are TRBV5-4 and TRBJ2-5; 7 bases line up with TRBD2. The germline gives CDR1 SGHNT, CDR2 YYREEE (reference sequence). Trimming took 3 bases from V and 5 from J; bases not matched to a gene: 7. The CDR3 extends over 14 amino acids. As DNA, the CDR3 is TGTGCCAGCAGCTCTCCCCGGCGGGGGGAGACCCAGTACTTC. Amino acid sequence: CASSSPRRGETQYF.

The V and J genes are TRBV30 and TRBJ1-2; possibly TRBD1 for D (5 bases). Germline V CDR1 and CDR2: GTSNPN, SVGIG (reference sequence). There are 14 residues in the CDR3. The V end was cut by 3 bases, the J end by 2 bases, with 13 bases between. The chain's CDR3 is CAWSLTAANYGYTF. For the CDR3, the DNA is TGTGCCTGGAGCCTGACAGCAGCCAACTATGGCTACACCTTC.